The entry that follows covers one T cell receptor (beta chain) sequence. The antigen remains unidentified. Germline CDR1 is SGHVS and CDR2 is FNYEAQ. V shed 5 bases and J 4 bases; nucleotides not matched to a gene: 4. The CDR3 totals 13 residues. The data were obtained in a study of cytomegalovirus exposure and HLA in healthy donors. With 60 Vbeta and 13 Jbeta primers, the PCR was carried out. Method: immunoSEQ multiplex PCR; TCRdb's copy keeps in-frame clones and lacks some. This sample's clone table lists around 140,000 clones. Whole-study results and caveats: The classifier, whose performance was assessed in both the original and validation cohorts, reportedly diagnosed cytomegalovirus status with high specificity and sensitivity.

The clonotype comes from a woman aged 18-30 years in good health and CMV-seronegative. The genes are TRBV7-6 and TRBJ2-5; TRBD1 agrees at 7 bases. The source material was PBMCs. The CDR3 DNA sequence: TGTGCCAGCAGCCTCGGGACAGTAGAGACCCAGTACTTC. Residues: CASSLGTVETQYF. The complete variable domain, with remaining parts taken from reference TRBV7-6 and TRBJ2-5, reads GAGVSQSPRYKVTKRGQDVALRCDPISGHVSLYWYRQALGQGPEFLTYFNYEAQQDKSGLPNDRFSAERPEGSISTLTIQRTEQRDSAMYRCASSLGTVETQYFGPGTRLLVL.